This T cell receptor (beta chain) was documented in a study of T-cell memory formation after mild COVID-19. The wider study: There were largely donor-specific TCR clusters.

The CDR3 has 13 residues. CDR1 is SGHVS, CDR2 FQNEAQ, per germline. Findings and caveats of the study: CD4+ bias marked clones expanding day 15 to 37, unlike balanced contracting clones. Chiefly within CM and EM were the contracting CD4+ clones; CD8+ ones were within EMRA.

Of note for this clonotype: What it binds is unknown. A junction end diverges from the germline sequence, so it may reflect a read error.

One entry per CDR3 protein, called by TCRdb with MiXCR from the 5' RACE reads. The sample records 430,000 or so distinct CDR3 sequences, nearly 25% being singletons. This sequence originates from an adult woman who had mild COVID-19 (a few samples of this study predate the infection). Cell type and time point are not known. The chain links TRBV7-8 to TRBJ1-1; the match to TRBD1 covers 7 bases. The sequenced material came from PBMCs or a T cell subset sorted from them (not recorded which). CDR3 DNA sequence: TGTGCCAGCAGCCCCCGGACAGGATCTAATTTGCTCTTT. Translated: CASSPRTGSNLLF.